This T cell receptor (beta chain) came from a study of blood T cell repertoires in COVID-19. Background on the study: Samples taken during acute and convalescent COVID-19 were collected in the United States, Italy and Spain. Sources were T cells, B-cell-depleted T cells, or PBMCs; the material itself was cDNA or gDNA.

The CDR3 loop spans 15 amino acids. V shed 5 bases, J shed 4 bases, and the junction held 6 bases outside the gene matches. Germline lookup yields CDR1 SGHTA and CDR2 FQGNSA. In its sample, this clone is large. Under the authors' procedure: By means of reference gene primer amplification, nucleated cell counts were estimated. Using immunoSEQ multiplex PCR, the repertoire was profiled, and TCRdb retains in-frame clones only, with some absent. From that table come the V and J calls and clone size; the DNA was used to work out D and trimming. This table holds around 250,000 clones, around 83% found once.

Material: peripheral blood. The source of this sequence is a middle-aged man with active or convalescent COVID-19. V usage is TRBV7-2 and J usage is TRBJ2-5; 11 nucleotides line up with TRBD2. The CDR3 reads CASSIRLAGTETQYF. The CDR3 DNA reads as TGTGCCAGCAGCATTCGACTAGCGGGGACAGAGACCCAGTACTTC.